The rows below give T cell receptor beta chains drawn from one sample of a study of T cell repertoires in cytomegalovirus infection. TCRdb processed the reads anew with MiXCR; each CDR3 protein has one entry. The table includes approximately 600,000 distinct CDR3 sequences, 40% detected once. Their recognized antigens are unknown. The material sequenced was cultured PBMCs, taken from culture after CMV antigen stimulation. These receptor sequences come from a human donor in good health (CMV status not recorded). Some clones in this sample may be carry-over from other donors' samples. The CDR3 runs from the conserved cysteine through the conserved F or W. Each record gives: clone size, V gene, J gene, D gene, CDR3 DNA, CDR3 protein. A D gene is named only where the DNA matches it firmly. Only part of the rows carry a size: once, few, many, or a class if the clone is expanded.

clone size: -
V gene: TRBV7-2
J gene: TRBJ2-1
D gene: TRBD2
CDR3 DNA: TGTGCCAGCAACCGTGGAGGACTAGCGGAACTCAATGAGCAGTTCTTC
CDR3 protein: CASNRGGLAELNEQFF

clone size: -
V gene: TRBV6-6
J gene: TRBJ2-7
D gene: -
CDR3 DNA: TGTGCCAGCCTAGACAGAGCGAGCTCCTACGAGCAGTACTTC
CDR3 protein: CASLDRASSYEQYF

clone size: many
V gene: TRBV7-2
J gene: TRBJ2-7
D gene: TRBD2
CDR3 DNA: TGTGCCAGCAGCTCCCGGACTAGCGGAGGCCTAGAGCAGTACTTC
CDR3 protein: CASSSRTSGGLEQYF

clone size: few
V gene: TRBV4-1
J gene: TRBJ1-2
D gene: -
CDR3 DNA: TGCGCCAGCAGCCAAGCGGCCGGGGGTATACCCTACACCTTC
CDR3 protein: CASSQAAGGIPYTF

clone size: -
V gene: TRBV29-1
J gene: TRBJ2-5
D gene: -
CDR3 DNA: TGCAGCGTTGAAGACCCGGACGTGCAAGAGACCCAGTACTTC
CDR3 protein: CSVEDPDVQETQYF

clone size: -
V gene: TRBV6-6
J gene: TRBJ2-4
D gene: -
CDR3 DNA: TGTGCCAGCAGTTACTCCAGGGCCGCGGGAAACATTCAGTACTTC
CDR3 protein: CASSYSRAAGNIQYF

clone size: -
V gene: TRBV7-2
J gene: TRBJ1-4
D gene: -
CDR3 DNA: TGTGCCAGCAGCTTAGGGGGGCTCAATGAAAAACTGTTTTTT
CDR3 protein: CASSLGGLNEKLFF

clone size: few
V gene: TRBV6-2/TRBV6-3
J gene: TRBJ2-2
D gene: -
CDR3 DNA: TGTGCCAGCAGTACTGGACCCCCGGGCACCGGGGAGCTGTTTTTT
CDR3 protein: CASSTGPPGTGELFF

clone size: -
V gene: TRBV20-1
J gene: TRBJ1-4
D gene: -
CDR3 DNA: TGCAGTGCCAAAAGACGGGTTAATGAAAAACTGTTTTTT
CDR3 protein: CSAKRRVNEKLFF

clone size: -
V gene: TRBV12-3/TRBV12-4
J gene: TRBJ1-6
D gene: -
CDR3 DNA: TGTGCCAGCAGTTTCGCGGGGGGCGCTTATTCACCCCTCCACTTT
CDR3 protein: CASSFAGGAYSPLHF

clone size: -
V gene: TRBV6-2/TRBV6-3
J gene: TRBJ2-3
D gene: TRBD2
CDR3 DNA: TGTGCCAGCAGTTACGTGAAATTAGCGGGAGTGACAGATACGCAGTATTTT
CDR3 protein: CASSYVKLAGVTDTQYF

clone size: few
V gene: TRBV7-6
J gene: TRBJ1-2
D gene: -
CDR3 DNA: TGTGCCAGCAGCTTGAGCGGGTTCCCCTATGGCTACACCTTC
CDR3 protein: CASSLSGFPYGYTF

clone size: -
V gene: TRBV5-1
J gene: TRBJ2-1
D gene: TRBD2
CDR3 DNA: TGCGCCAGCAGCTCGACTAGCGGGAGGTCATACAATGAGCAGTTCTTC
CDR3 protein: CASSSTSGRSYNEQFF

clone size: many
V gene: TRBV7-2
J gene: TRBJ1-2
D gene: TRBD1
CDR3 DNA: TGTGCCAGCAGCCGCGGGACAGGGCACTATGGCTACACCTTC
CDR3 protein: CASSRGTGHYGYTF

clone size: few
V gene: TRBV4-1
J gene: TRBJ2-3
D gene: -
CDR3 DNA: TGCGCCAGCAGTGCAGAGGTTGGAGATACGCAGTATTTT
CDR3 protein: CASSAEVGDTQYF

clone size: many
V gene: TRBV7-2
J gene: TRBJ2-2
D gene: -
CDR3 DNA: TGTGCCAGCAGCTTATTCGCCGGGGAGCTGTTTTTT
CDR3 protein: CASSLFAGELFF

clone size: once
V gene: TRBV19
J gene: TRBJ1-5
D gene: TRBD1
CDR3 DNA: TGTGCCAGTAGCCGGACAGGGACGGGAGGACGGCCCCAGCATTTT
CDR3 protein: CASSRTGTGGRPQHF

clone size: -
V gene: TRBV20-1
J gene: TRBJ1-5
D gene: -
CDR3 DNA: TGCAGTGCCTCAAAGGGAGGGTCCGGTCAGCCCCAGCATTTT
CDR3 protein: CSASKGGSGQPQHF

clone size: -
V gene: TRBV27
J gene: TRBJ1-1
D gene: -
CDR3 DNA: TGTGCCAGCAGTTTGCAGGGTCAAGAGAAAGCTTTCTTT
CDR3 protein: CASSLQGQEKAFF

clone size: -
V gene: TRBV27
J gene: TRBJ1-2
D gene: -
CDR3 DNA: TGTGCCAGCAGGGCCCTCGGGGGCAGCTACTATGGCTACACCTTC
CDR3 protein: CASRALGGSYYGYTF

clone size: -
V gene: TRBV19
J gene: TRBJ1-2
D gene: -
CDR3 DNA: TGTGCCAGTAGTACCGGGGCCGCTAGGGGCTACACCTTC
CDR3 protein: CASSTGAARGYTF

clone size: -
V gene: TRBV6-2/TRBV6-3
J gene: TRBJ2-7
D gene: TRBD2
CDR3 DNA: TGTGCCAGCATTGAATCCGGGGGGAGGTACGAGCAGTACTTC
CDR3 protein: CASIESGGRYEQYF